These 19 T cell receptor beta chains were all obtained from the same sample, sequenced in a study of cytomegalovirus exposure and HLA in healthy donors. PCR was performed using 60 Vbeta and 13 Jbeta primers. The data were produced by immunoSEQ multiplex PCR, yet TCRdb's version contains in-frame clones alone and is incomplete. The sample carries around 180,000 clones, 75% to 85% recorded once. The material sequenced was PBMCs. These receptors were collected from a woman in her fifties or sixties in good health and CMV-seropositive.

The chain employs TRBV30 and TRBJ1-5, with a tentative D call TRBD1 (5 bases). Trimming stripped 0 bases from V and 6 bases from J, with 15 bases between. The CDR3 runs 15 residues. Germline V gene lookup returns CDR1 GTSNPN and CDR2 SVGIG (reference sequence). In DNA, the CDR3 is TGTGCCTGGAGTGTACGGGGGGGAACGAGTCAGCCCCAGCATTTT. It codes for CAWSVRGGTSQPQHF.

The chain carries TRBV2 and TRBJ2-2; the D is unclear. This CDR3 has 14 amino acids. Germline V gene data show CDR1 as SNHLY and CDR2 as FYNNEI. Trimming stripped 4 bases from V and 5 bases from J, with 11 bases between. The CDR3 loop is CASSGVLRTGELFF. The DNA of the CDR3 is TGTGCCAGCAGTGGAGTGTTGAGGACCGGGGAGCTGTTTTTT.

This sequence joins TRBV9 and TRBJ1-2; 12 bases agree with TRBD1. Germline loops: CDR1 SGDLS, CDR2 YYNGEE. V lost 3 bases, J lost 8 bases, and 8 bases stayed unmatched. The CDR3 is 15 amino acids. The DNA for the CDR3 is TGTGCCAGCAGCGCCCCGGGACAGGGGGCTGGAGGCTACACCTTC. It codes for CASSAPGQGAGGYTF.

This clone was detected only once. The chain employs TRBV11-2 and TRBJ1-4; tentative D call: TRBD1 (5 bases). V lost 1 base to trimming and J lost 12 bases, with 15 bases between them. This CDR3 region has 14 residues. The germline V gene has CDR1 SGHAT and CDR2 FQNNGV. As DNA, the CDR3 is TGTGCCAGCAGCTTAGGGGGCCCCTCGAAAGAACTGTTTTTT. This encodes CASSLGGPSKELFF.

About this clone: The sample carries other DNA sequences with the same CDR3. The chain uses TRBV30 and TRBJ1-5; a possible D gene is TRBD1 (6 bases). Germline V gene data show CDR1 as GTSNPN and CDR2 as SVGIG (reference sequence). The CDR3 sequence is 13 residues long. V was cut by 5 bases and J by 1 base, with 9 bases left in between. The CDR3 DNA reads TGTGCCTGGGCCGACAGGAGCAATCAGCCCCAGCATTTT. Translating gives CAWADRSNQPQHF.

The chain is built from TRBV27 and TRBJ2-3; the match to TRBD2 covers 10 bases. CDR3 length: 19 residues. The V gene's germline CDR1 is MNHEY and CDR2 SMNVEV (reference sequence). V trimming: 0 bases; J trimming: 0 bases; junction bases outside the gene matches: 9. The CDR3, as DNA: TGTGCCAGCAGTTTATCGGTCCTAGCGGGGGCCCCTAGCACAGATACGCAGTATTTT. Translated: CASSLSVLAGAPSTDTQYF.

This clone was seen a few times. The chain has TRBV5-1 and TRBJ2-7; D gene unclear. CDR3 length equals 13 residues. Trimming removed 4 bases at V and 3 bases at J, with 11 bases between. Germline V CDR1 and CDR2: SGHRS, YFSETQ. The CDR3 DNA reads TGCGCCAGCAGCCTGGACGTTAGCTACGAGCAGTACTTC. Translation: CASSLDVSYEQYF. The full variable domain, its missing parts supplied by reference TRBV5-1 and TRBJ2-7, is KAGVTQTPRYLIKTRGQQVTLSCSPISGHRSVSWYQQTPGQGLQFLFEYFSETQRNKGNFPGRFSGRQFSNSRSEMNVSTLELGDSALYLCASSLDVSYEQYFGPGTRLTVT.

The genes are TRBV30 and TRBJ1-3; TRBD1 agrees at 9 bases. The CDR3 runs to 14 residues. J lost 2 bases, V lost 2 bases, and 1 base had no gene match. Germline V gives CDR1 GTSNPN, CDR2 SVGIG (reference sequence). In nucleotides, the CDR3 is TGTGCCTGGAGTCGGGACAGGGCTGGAAACACCATATATTTT. It yields the protein CAWSRDRAGNTIYF.

Only one count was recorded for this clone. The chain carries TRBV19 and TRBJ2-3, with 7 bases lining up with TRBD1. Per germline, CDR1 LNHDA and CDR2 SQIVND (reference sequence). This CDR3 region has 15 residues. Losses at the gene ends were 5 bases for V and 2 bases for J; bases not matched to a gene: 7. The CDR3 sequence is CASSHGDSLTDTQYF. The CDR3 region has the DNA TGTGCCAGTAGTCACGGGGACAGTCTCACAGATACGCAGTATTTT.

The V gene is TRBV4-2, the J gene TRBJ1-2; TRBD1 might be the D (5 bases). The CDR3 is made up of 14 amino acids. V lost 2 bases and J lost 2, with 9 bases in between. Germline V gives CDR1 LGHNA, CDR2 YNFKEQ. DNA for the CDR3: TGTGCCAGCAGCCAATCGACAGAGAACTATGGCTACACCTTC. Its translation is CASSQSTENYGYTF.

This clone occurred once. The genes are TRBV6-5 and TRBJ1-6; 11 bases line up with TRBD1. CDR1 is MNHEY and CDR2 is SVGAGI in the germline V gene. This CDR3 is built from 15 residues. Trimming took 6 bases from V and 10 from J; bases not matched to a gene: 8. The DNA for the CDR3 is TGTGCCAGCAGCAGGGACAGGGGGAATCGGTCACCCCTCCACTTT. As protein: CASSRDRGNRSPLHF.

The CDR3 is CSVEVSRDEQFF. DNA for the CDR3: TGCAGCGTTGAGGTCAGCCGGGATGAGCAGTTCTTC. The chain links TRBV29-1 to TRBJ2-1; D is unclear. V lost 3 bases and J 8 bases, leaving 11 bases between the germline ends. The CDR3 is made up of 12 amino acids. CDR1 and CDR2 (germline): SQVTM, ANQGSEA.

The V and J genes are TRBV5-8 and TRBJ2-3; TRBD1 agrees at 7 bases. Germline V gene data show CDR1 as SGHTS and CDR2 as YDEGEE. With V trimmed by 1 base and J by 5 bases, 10 bases remained unmatched. The CDR3 covers 16 residues. CDR3 nucleotides: TGTGCCAGCAGCTTGAGGGGGCGGACCTCGGAAGATACGCAGTATTTT. This sequence encodes CASSLRGRTSEDTQYF.

The gene calls are TRBV4-1 and TRBJ1-1; D may be TRBD1 (6 bases). This CDR3 comprises 15 residues. Trimming shortened V by 2 bases and J by 0 bases, and 10 bases separated the two germline ends. Germline loops: CDR1 MGHRA, CDR2 YSYEKL. The CDR3 bases are TGCGCCAGCAGCCAAACAGGGTCCATGAACACTGAAGCTTTCTTT. Translation: CASSQTGSMNTEAFF.

The rearrangement joins TRBV5-1 to TRBJ2-1, with TRBD2 matching 10 bases. The V segment lost 0 bases and the J segment 10 bases; nucleotides outside the gene matches: 7. Germline CDR1 is SGHRS and CDR2 is YFSETQ. The CDR3 is 15 residues long. CDR3 nucleotide sequence: TGCGCCAGCAGCTTGGCCCTAGCGGGGGCCGGGGAGCAGTTCTTC. Translation: CASSLALAGAGEQFF.

This clone was seen more than once but under ten times. The V and J genes are TRBV7-8 and TRBJ2-2, with unresolved D. The germline V and J ends were trimmed by 6 bases and 7 bases, with 15 bases remaining between them. Germline V gene data show CDR1 as SGHVS and CDR2 as FQNEAQ. CDR3 length: 14 amino acids. The CDR3 sequence: CASRIGRLSGELFF. Here the CDR3 DNA reads TGTGCCAGCAGGATTGGGCGCCTAAGCGGGGAGCTGTTTTTT.

Of note for this clone: Other DNA sequences in the sample encode the same CDR3. V and J are TRBV4-2 and TRBJ1-2, with 10 nucleotides matching TRBD1. The CDR3 sequence is 15 residues long. V gave up 6 bases and J gave up 7 bases; unmatched junction bases: 11. Germline CDR1 is LGHNA and CDR2 is YNFKEQ. The CDR3 reads CASSPRQGARIGYTF. Here the CDR3 DNA reads TGTGCCAGCAGTCCTCGACAGGGGGCAAGGATTGGCTACACCTTC.

The genes are TRBV11-2 and TRBJ2-7, with 10 nucleotides matching TRBD1. In germline, CDR1 is SGHAT, CDR2 FQNNGV. The CDR3 runs 14 residues. The V gene end was trimmed by 5 bases and the J gene end by 6 bases; junction bases not matched to a gene: 7. CDR3 region: CASSPPGTGAEQYF. CDR3 nucleotide sequence: TGTGCCAGCAGCCCTCCCGGGACAGGGGCCGAGCAGTACTTC.

V and J are TRBV5-4 and TRBJ2-5, with 12 bases that match TRBD1. The last part of the DNA fits TRBJ2-7 better; the J call may be wrong. The germline gives CDR1 SGHNT, CDR2 YYREEE (reference sequence). The CDR3 totals 16 residues. In DNA, the CDR3 is TGTGCCAGCAGCTTGGGTGGGACAGGGGGCATCTACGAGCAGTACTTC. This translates into CASSLGGTGGIYEQYF.